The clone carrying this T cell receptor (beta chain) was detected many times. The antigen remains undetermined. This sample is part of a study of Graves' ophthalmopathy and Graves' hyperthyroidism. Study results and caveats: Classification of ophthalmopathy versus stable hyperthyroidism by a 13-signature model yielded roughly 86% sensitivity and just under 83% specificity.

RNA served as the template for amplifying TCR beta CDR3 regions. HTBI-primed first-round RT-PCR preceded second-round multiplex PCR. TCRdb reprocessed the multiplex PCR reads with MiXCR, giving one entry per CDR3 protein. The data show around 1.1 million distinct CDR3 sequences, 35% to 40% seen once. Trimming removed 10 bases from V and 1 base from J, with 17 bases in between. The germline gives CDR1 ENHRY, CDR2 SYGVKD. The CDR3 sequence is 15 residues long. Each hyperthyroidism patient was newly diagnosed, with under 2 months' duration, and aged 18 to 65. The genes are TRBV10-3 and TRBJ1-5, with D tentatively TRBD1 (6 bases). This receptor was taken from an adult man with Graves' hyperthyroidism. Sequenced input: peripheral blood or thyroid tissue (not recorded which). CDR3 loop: CASRLPQGSNQPQHF. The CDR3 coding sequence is TGTGCCAGCAGACTACCGCAGGGGAGCAATCAGCCCCAGCATTTT.